Each of the 9 T cell receptor beta chains below was sequenced from the same sample in a study of blood T cells in healthy people across ages. A second PCR, run for roughly 7 to 12 cycles, used a sample-barcoded 5' primer plus a J-beta primer mix. One entry per CDR3 protein, called by TCRdb with MiXCR from the 5' RACE reads. The sample has about 680,000 distinct CDR3 sequences; around 48% are singletons. The sample was blood. Receptor source: a woman aged 55-70 years in good health.

This rearrangement joins TRBV12-3 or TRBV12-4 to TRBJ2-3; the D is unclear. This CDR3 contains 15 residues. V was clipped by 6 bases and J by 0 bases, with 13 bases between them. CDR3 nucleotide sequence: TGTGCCAGCAGAGGACGAGCGTCTAGCACAGATACGCAGTATTTT. Translated: CASRGRASSTDTQYF.

The chain has TRBV7-2 and TRBJ2-3; tentative D call: TRBD2 (5 bases). This CDR3 comprises 14 residues. The V and J ends lost 2 bases and 2 bases respectively, with 8 bases between them. Germline V gene data show CDR1 as SGHTA and CDR2 as FQGNSA. The CDR3 region has the DNA TGTGCCAGCAGCTTACGGACTCACACAGATACGCAGTATTTT. This codes for CASSLRTHTDTQYF. Full variable domain (rest looked up from reference TRBV7-2 and TRBJ2-3): GAGVSQSPSNKVTEKGKDVELRCDPISGHTALYWYRQSLGQGLEFLIYFQGNSAPDKSGLPSDRFSAERTGGSVSTLTIQRTQQEDSAVYLCASSLRTHTDTQYFGPGTRLTVL.

The chain combines TRBV2 with TRBJ2-2; D is perhaps TRBD1 (6 bases). The CDR3 contains 13 residues. In germline, CDR1 is SNHLY, CDR2 FYNNEI. Trimming took 8 bases from V and 5 from J, leaving 12 bases between them. The CDR3 DNA reads as TGTGCCAGCCGGGACACCCAAACCGGGGAGCTGTTTTTT. Translation: CASRDTQTGELFF. Filled out from reference TRBV2 and TRBJ2-2, the complete variable domain reads EPEVTQTPSHQVTQMGQEVILRCVPISNHLYFYWYRQILGQKVEFLVSFYNNEISEKSEIFDDQFSVERPDGSNFTLKIRSTKLEDSAMYFCASRDTQTGELFFGEGSRLTVL.

This chain links TRBV7-3 with TRBJ2-1; possible D gene TRBD2, 5 bases. The V gene lost 5 bases and the J gene lost 4 bases, with 21 bases spanning the gap. There are 17 residues in the CDR3. CDR1 and CDR2 from the germline V gene are SGHTA and FQGTGA. In nucleotides, the CDR3 is TGTGCCAGCAGCCCCCTTACTAGAGCTTCTCTGTACAATGAGCAGTTCTTC. It specifies CASSPLTRASLYNEQFF.

This CDR3 reads CASSVAEAYNEQFF. The DNA of the CDR3 is TGCGCCAGCAGTGTGGCGGAGGCCTACAATGAGCAGTTCTTC. V usage is TRBV5-1 and J usage is TRBJ2-1; D may be TRBD2 (5 bases). CDR3 size: 14 residues. CDR1 and CDR2 from the germline V gene are SGHRS and YFSETQ. V dropped 5 bases and J dropped 2 bases, with 11 bases sitting between them.

This clonotype was observed a few times. The J gene is TRBJ2-2, the V gene TRBV4-3; TRBD2 is a possible D gene (7 bases). The CDR3 sequence is 18 residues long. V gave up 3 bases and J gave up 4 bases, with 21 bases separating them. Germline loops: CDR1 LGHNA, CDR2 YSLEER. CDR3: CASSQVKGGVKGTGELFF. The DNA for the CDR3 is TGCGCCAGCAGCCAGGTTAAAGGGGGGGTTAAGGGCACCGGGGAGCTGTTTTTT.

The V gene is TRBV6-2 or TRBV6-3, the J gene TRBJ2-5; the D is unclear. CDR1 is MNHEY and CDR2 is SVGEGT in the germline V gene. This CDR3 has 13 amino acids. The V end was cut by 4 bases, the J end by 4 bases, with 10 bases between. CDR3 sequence (DNA): TGTGCCAGCAGTTCTAGGCCTCGAGAGACCCAGTACTTC. Translating it yields CASSSRPRETQYF.

This rearrangement joins TRBV5-4 to TRBJ2-2; 8 nucleotides line up with TRBD2. Germline values: CDR1 SGHNT, CDR2 YYREEE (reference sequence). The ends lost 4 bases at V and 6 bases at J; junction bases unmatched: 14. The CDR3 is made up of 17 amino acids. The CDR3 region has the DNA TGTGCCAGCAGCAGGCCGGGAGCGGGAGTTAGGTCCGGGGAGCTGTTTTTT. Translating gives CASSRPGAGVRSGELFF.

This clonotype came up a few times. The chain combines TRBV29-1 with TRBJ2-1, with 11 bases that match TRBD2. CDR1 SQVTM and CDR2 ANQGSEA come from the germline V gene. The CDR3 has 11 amino acids. With 5 bases clipped from V and 11 bases from J, the junction kept 2 bases outside the gene matches. CDR3 sequence reads: CSVPSGRKQFF. Written as DNA, the CDR3 is TGCAGCGTTCCTAGCGGGAGGAAGCAGTTCTTC.